The 32 T cell receptor beta chains given below trace back to one sample, sequenced in a study of CD4 T cells in relation to SARS-CoV-2 and coronaviruses. These TCRs' antigens remain unknown. This table comes from immunoSEQ multiplex PCR, and its TCRdb copy is limited to in-frame clones, with some not included. This table holds about 38,000 clones, roughly 84% found once. The sequencing sample was made of naive CD4+ T cells from PBMCs, cultured in vitro. Subset indicated: naive CD4+ T cells isolated by negative enrichment. All receptors come from an adult with COVID-19.

The chain carries TRBV6-5 and TRBJ1-5, with D possibly being TRBD1 (5 bases). Germline loops: CDR1 MNHEY, CDR2 SVGAGI. The CDR3 has 13 residues. V was trimmed by 7 bases and J by 3 bases, leaving 10 bases between them. The CDR3 bases are TGTGCCAGCAAAGAGGGGTACAATCAGCCCCAGCATTTT. Amino acids: CASKEGYNQPQHF.

V is TRBV7-2 and J is TRBJ2-5, with 8 positions matching TRBD2. The CDR3 runs to 14 residues. V shed 5 bases and J 3 bases; nucleotides not matched to a gene: 5. Germline loops: CDR1 SGHTA, CDR2 FQGNSA. Written as DNA, the CDR3 is TGTGCCAGCAGCACACCGGGGGGGGAAGAGACCCAGTACTTC. This translates into CASSTPGGEETQYF.

This rearrangement joins TRBV29-1 to TRBJ2-7; D unclear. V was cut by 6 bases and J by 2 bases, with 17 bases left in between. The CDR3 sequence is 14 residues long. CDR1 is SQVTM, CDR2 ANQGSEA, per germline. The CDR3 bases are TGCAGCGTAAATATCCGAGGCGTAACCTACGAGCAGTACTTC. As protein: CSVNIRGVTYEQYF.

V and J are TRBV11-3 and TRBJ2-1; D not certain. Germline values: CDR1 SGHNT, CDR2 YENEEA. With 1 base removed from V and 6 bases from J, the gap between germline ends came to 13 bases. The CDR3 is 15 residues long. CDR3 amino acids: CASSLVSSSLNEQFF. The CDR3 DNA reads as TGTGCCAGCAGCTTAGTTTCGTCCTCTCTCAATGAGCAGTTCTTC.

This sequence joins TRBV6-5 and TRBJ2-5, with D perhaps TRBD2 (6 bases). This CDR3 comprises 11 residues. Germline V lookup: CDR1 MNHEY, CDR2 SVGAGI. V was trimmed by 7 bases and J by 8 bases, leaving 11 bases between them. CDR3 sequence: CASTDGGTQYF. For the CDR3, the DNA is TGTGCCAGCACCGACGGGGGAACCCAGTACTTC.

V is TRBV5-6 and J is TRBJ1-2, with D unclear. The CDR3 has 13 residues. Germline loops: CDR1 SGHDT, CDR2 YYEEEE. Trimming took 1 base from V and 2 from J, leaving 6 bases between them. This CDR3 is CASSLLRNYGYTF. For the CDR3, the DNA is TGTGCCAGCAGCTTGTTGAGGAACTATGGCTACACCTTC.

The genes are TRBV2 and TRBJ2-1, with TRBD2 as a possible D gene (5 bases). The CDR3 is 12 residues long. Germline V lookup: CDR1 SNHLY, CDR2 FYNNEI. The V and J ends lost 4 bases and 11 bases respectively, with 12 bases between them. Written as DNA, the CDR3 is TGTGCCAGCAGTGCCCTGACTACAAAGCAGTTCTTC. This sequence encodes CASSALTTKQFF. The full variable domain, in which reference TRBV2 and TRBJ2-1 provide the parts outside the CDR3, is EPEVTQTPSHQVTQMGQEVILRCVPISNHLYFYWYRQILGQKVEFLVSFYNNEISEKSEIFDDQFSVERPDGSNFTLKIRSTKLEDSAMYFCASSALTTKQFFGPGTRLTVL.

This clone has only one observation. The chain couples TRBV5-1 to TRBJ2-1; 9 bases map to TRBD2. The CDR3 has 15 amino acids. Germline V CDR1 and CDR2: SGHRS, YFSETQ. V was pared by 4 bases and J by 3 bases, with 5 bases of the junction left unmatched. The CDR3 region is CASSAGTSLYNEQFF. The DNA of the CDR3 is TGCGCCAGCAGCGCCGGGACTAGCCTCTACAATGAGCAGTTCTTC.

This chain links TRBV6-2 or TRBV6-3 with TRBJ1-2, with 11 nucleotides matching TRBD1. There are 16 residues in the CDR3. Germline V gene data show CDR1 as MNHEY and CDR2 as SVGEGT. Trimming took 5 bases from V and 3 from J; bases not matched to a gene: 8. CDR3 in amino acids: CASSDPGQGGDYGYTF. CDR3 nucleotides: TGTGCCAGCAGTGATCCGGGACAGGGGGGCGACTATGGCTACACCTTC.

The V and J genes are TRBV27 and TRBJ2-4; possibly TRBD1 for D (5 bases). The CDR3 length is 15 residues. Germline V gene sequence: CDR1 MNHEY, CDR2 SMNVEV (reference sequence). The V end lost 10 bases, the J end lost 7 bases, and 23 bases lay between the germline ends. CDR3 DNA sequence: TGTGCCACGACAGACCACGGGTACCAAAGGAACATTCAGTACTTC. Translation gives CATTDHGYQRNIQYF.

The chain couples TRBV7-2 to TRBJ2-7; 7 nucleotides align to TRBD2. Germline V lookup: CDR1 SGHTA, CDR2 FQGNSA. CDR3 length: 17 amino acids. Unmatched junction bases numbered 15, after V lost 1 base and J lost 6 bases. In nucleotides, the CDR3 is TGTGCCAGCAGCTTAGGTAATCCGGGACTACCTACGAGCGAGCAGTACTTC. This encodes CASSLGNPGLPTSEQYF.

The V and J genes are TRBV30 and TRBJ2-3, with TRBD1 as a possible D gene (5 bases). Trimming stripped 5 bases from V and 0 bases from J, with 6 bases between. Looked up from germline, CDR1 is GTSNPN and CDR2 is SVGIG (reference sequence). CDR3 size: 12 residues. The CDR3 region has the DNA TGTGCCTGGGGGGCAAGCACAGATACGCAGTATTTT. Its protein is CAWGASTDTQYF.

The V gene is TRBV30, the J gene TRBJ1-5, with unresolved D. CDR1 and CDR2 (germline): GTSNPN, SVGIG (reference sequence). The CDR3 is made up of 12 amino acids. V was clipped by 4 bases and J by 2 bases, with 6 bases between them. The CDR3 loop reads CAWNEGNQPQHF. CDR3 in DNA: TGTGCCTGGAACGAAGGCAATCAGCCCCAGCATTTT.

This clone was counted between two and nine times. The chain carries TRBV6-4 and TRBJ2-2; tentative D call: TRBD2 (5 bases). Germline CDR1 is MRHNA and CDR2 is SNTAGT. Trimming removed 3 bases at V and 3 bases at J, with 5 bases between. CDR3 size: 13 residues. CDR3 protein: CASSERDTGELFF. The CDR3 bases are TGTGCCAGCAGTGAGCGGGACACCGGGGAGCTGTTTTTT.

The chain has TRBV19 and TRBJ2-5, with no clear D. The CDR3 sequence is 14 residues long. CDR1 LNHDA and CDR2 SQIVND come from the germline V gene (reference sequence). The V and J ends lost 2 bases and 3 bases respectively, with 10 bases between them. The CDR3 spells CASSISPTEETQYF. CDR3 nucleotides: TGTGCCAGTAGTATATCTCCAACCGAAGAGACCCAGTACTTC.

The genes are TRBV14 and TRBJ1-2; weak D call: TRBD1 (5 bases). V lost 4 bases to trimming and J lost 4 bases, with 10 bases between them. The CDR3 runs to 13 residues. The germline V gene has CDR1 SGHDN and CDR2 FVKESK. For the CDR3, the DNA is TGTGCCAGCAGCCTGCAGGGACTCTATGGCTACACCTTC. This codes for CASSLQGLYGYTF.

This chain connects TRBV20-1 to TRBJ2-3; tentative D call: TRBD2 (6 bases). The CDR3 is 15 residues long. Trimming stripped 3 bases from V and 3 bases from J, with 16 bases between. Per the germline V gene, CDR1 is DFQATT and CDR2 is SNEGSKA (reference sequence). CDR3 sequence: CSASSGSVGTDTQYF. The DNA for the CDR3 is TGCAGTGCTAGTTCCGGGAGTGTTGGAACAGATACGCAGTATTTT.

The chain links TRBV3-1 (or the pseudogene TRBV3-2) to TRBJ2-7; no reliable D call. The V end was cut by 4 bases, the J end by 0 bases, with 10 bases between. Looked up from germline, CDR1 is LGHDT and CDR2 is YNNKEL (reference sequence). The CDR3 extends over 14 amino acids. The CDR3: CASSRSRSSYEQYF. For the CDR3, the DNA is TGTGCCAGCAGCCGGTCCAGGAGCTCCTACGAGCAGTACTTC.

V is TRBV7-9 and J is TRBJ1-1; D perhaps matches TRBD1 (6 bases). Germline-derived CDR1 and CDR2 are SEHNR and FQNEAQ (reference sequence). Trimming cost V 4 bases and J 3 bases, with 21 bases left between them. This CDR3 has 17 residues. The CDR3 loop reads CASSYGKDSPIYTEAFF. The DNA of the CDR3 is TGTGCCAGCAGCTATGGGAAGGACAGTCCGATATACACTGAAGCTTTCTTT.

The V call is TRBV6-5, the J call TRBJ1-4, with D unclear. The CDR3 extends over 14 amino acids. CDR1 MNHEY and CDR2 SVGAGI come from the germline V gene. Trimming took 6 bases from V and 2 from J, leaving 10 bases between them. The chain's CDR3 is CASRVDTTNEKLFF. CDR3 sequence (DNA): TGTGCCAGCAGGGTAGACACTACTAATGAAAAACTGTTTTTT.

The rearrangement joins TRBV14 to TRBJ2-2, with 9 bases matching TRBD1. The ends lost 4 bases at V and 5 bases at J; junction bases unmatched: 11. Germline CDR1 SGHDN, CDR2 FVKESK. The CDR3 length is 17 residues. The CDR3 DNA is TGTGCCAGCAGCCCTAGGGACAGGGAATTCGAAACCGGGGAGCTGTTTTTT. It encodes CASSPRDREFETGELFF.

This chain links TRBV6-2 or TRBV6-3 with TRBJ2-7; 9 bases line up with TRBD1. After removal of 5 bases from V and 0 bases from J, the junction contained 5 bases not matched to a gene. Germline CDR1 reads MNHEY; CDR2 reads SVGEGT. This CDR3 is built from 15 residues. In nucleotides, the CDR3 is TGTGCCAGCAGTAAGACAGGGGGTCTCTCCTACGAGCAGTACTTC. Its translation is CASSKTGGLSYEQYF.

V gene TRBV12-3 or TRBV12-4 combines with J gene TRBJ1-4; D remains ambiguous. The V end was cut by 4 bases, the J end by 0 bases, with 3 bases between. The CDR3 length is 13 residues. This CDR3 reads CASSYATNEKLFF. CDR3 nucleotide sequence: TGTGCCAGCAGTTACGCAACTAATGAAAAACTGTTTTTT.

The chain joins TRBV7-9 to TRBJ1-4; tentatively, D is TRBD1 (6 bases). This CDR3 spans 19 amino acids. The V end was cut by 4 bases, the J end by 0 bases, with 21 bases between. Germline lookup yields CDR1 SEHNR and CDR2 FQNEAQ (reference sequence). The DNA of the CDR3 is TGTGCCAGCAGCTCCCCTTCCGGGACATTCCTTGCAACTAATGAAAAACTGTTTTTT. Its protein is CASSSPSGTFLATNEKLFF.

The V gene is TRBV28, the J gene TRBJ2-7; TRBD1 aligns across 7 bases. Trimming at V came to 5 bases and at J to 0 bases, leaving 10 bases not matched to a gene. The CDR3 covers 16 residues. Germline CDR1 MDHEN, CDR2 SYDVKM. CDR3 protein: CASSGFRQGSSYEQYF. CDR3 sequence (DNA): TGTGCCAGCAGTGGTTTTCGACAGGGAAGCTCCTACGAGCAGTACTTC.

This clone was counted a single time. This chain links TRBV29-1 with TRBJ2-1; D assignment may be TRBD1 or TRBD2 (7 bases each). Trimming removed 2 bases at V and 4 bases at J, with 15 bases between. Germline CDR1 and CDR2: SQVTM and ANQGSEA. This CDR3 contains 15 residues. CDR3 amino acids: CSVERVRGGYNEQFF. In DNA form, the CDR3 reads TGCAGCGTTGAACGGGTCAGGGGGGGATACAATGAGCAGTTCTTC.

V usage is TRBV11-2 and J usage is TRBJ2-7; 12 bases agree with TRBD2. Losses at the gene ends were 5 bases for V and 0 bases for J; bases not matched to a gene: 2. Germline V gene lookup returns CDR1 SGHAT and CDR2 FQNNGV. This CDR3 is built from 15 residues. The CDR3 sequence: CASSRTSGDSYEQYF. The CDR3 DNA reads as TGTGCCAGCAGCCGGACTAGCGGGGACTCCTACGAGCAGTACTTC.

The gene calls are TRBV4-1 and TRBJ1-2; D possibly corresponds to TRBD1 (6 bases). The V gene's germline CDR1 is MGHRA and CDR2 YSYEKL. Trimming stripped 2 bases from V and 6 bases from J, with 10 bases between. This CDR3 contains 13 residues. The CDR3 region has the DNA TGCGCCAGCAGCCAAAGGGGGGGGGATGGCTACACCTTC. Its translation: CASSQRGGDGYTF.

The V gene is TRBV21-1, the J gene TRBJ1-6. TRBV21-1 is noted as a pseudogene. The CDR3 sequence is 13 residues long. The CDR3 coding sequence is TGTGCCAGCAGCAAAGAAGAGAATTCACCCCTCCACTTT. It translates to CASSKEENSPLHF.

The V gene is TRBV20-1, the J gene TRBJ2-5; no reliable D call. CDR1 and CDR2 from the germline V gene are DFQATT and SNEGSKA (reference sequence). CDR3 length: 11 amino acids. Trimming shortened V by 3 bases and J by 5 bases, and 7 bases separated the two germline ends. CDR3 loop: CSASLGETQYF. The DNA of the CDR3 is TGCAGTGCTAGTCTTGGGGAGACCCAGTACTTC.

The chain combines TRBV7-2 with TRBJ2-7, with 9 bases fitting TRBD2. Trimming took 2 bases from V and 7 from J; bases not matched to a gene: 12. Germline V CDR1 and CDR2: SGHTA, FQGNSA. The CDR3 is 16 amino acids. CDR3 loop: CASSLSAIAGEWEQYF. Written as DNA, the CDR3 is TGTGCCAGCAGCTTATCGGCGATAGCGGGAGAGTGGGAGCAGTACTTC.

In this sample, this clone turned up once. The CDR3: CASSMTSTRFQETQYF. The CDR3, as DNA: TGTGCCAGTAGTATGACCAGCACTAGATTTCAAGAGACCCAGTACTTC. V gene TRBV19 combines with J gene TRBJ2-5, with D possibly being TRBD2 (5 bases). Germline CDR1 is LNHDA and CDR2 is SQIVND (reference sequence). Trimming stripped 3 bases from V and 2 bases from J, with 16 bases between. The CDR3 length is 16 residues.